This TCR beta chain comes out of a study of blood T cell repertoires in COVID-19. Study details: Samples came from the United States, Italy and Spain, spanning acute and convalescent COVID-19.

The V end was cut by 2 bases, the J end by 2 bases, with 13 bases between. CDR3 size: 16 residues. Per the germline V gene, CDR1 is SGHVS and CDR2 is FQNEAQ. Authors' analysis steps: Reference gene primers were amplified, and this amplification served to estimate nucleated cell counts. Sequencing was performed with immunoSEQ multiplex PCR; in TCRdb, only in-frame clones are kept and a portion is missing. V, J and clone size were drawn from that table, and D and trimming were deduced from the DNA. There are fewer than 450,000 clones in the sample; approximately 89% occur only once, and under 3.5% lies in the top ten.

The TCR originated in a young woman who had recovered from COVID-19. What was sequenced was peripheral blood. The chain couples TRBV7-8 to TRBJ1-3; no definite D call. CDR3 region: CASSLFGVGAGNTIYF. The DNA of the CDR3 is TGTGCCAGCAGCTTATTCGGGGTGGGCGCTGGAAACACCATATATTTT.